This T cell receptor (beta chain) was sequenced during a study of cytomegalovirus exposure and HLA in healthy donors. As for the study in general: There were some 400 genotyped donors. Of these, about 81% fell in the genetic ancestry cluster associated with self-reported Caucasian donors.

Study observations and caveats: Clonal expansion was found to be greater in HLA-associated TCR beta chains than in equally common others in a later analysis. A later analysis found that most CMV-associated TCR beta chains appeared HLA-restricted. Presence/absence comparisons presumed near-even sequencing depth among donors.

The CDR3 sequence is 14 residues long. Per the germline V gene, CDR1 is MNHNY and CDR2 is SVGAGI (reference sequence). This clone was seen a handful of times. Its antigen is as yet unknown. Sequence at one end of the junction differs from germline and may be a read error. Other DNA variants within this sample encode the same CDR3. PCR involved 60 Vbeta and 13 Jbeta primers. Clones were sequenced by immunoSEQ multiplex PCR, and TCRdb holds only the in-frame ones, with some missing. This sample has over 75,000 clones, with approximately 9% found just once. The V gene is TRBV6-6, the J gene TRBJ1-4; possibly TRBD1 for D (5 bases). The receptor's source is a man aged 45-60 years in good health and CMV-seropositive. Source material: PBMCs. Here the CDR3 reads CASTPRGGEEKMFF. The DNA for the CDR3 is TGTGCCAGCACTCCGAGAGGAGGGGAAGAAAAAATGTTTTTC.